This T cell receptor beta chain was documented in a study of cytomegalovirus exposure and HLA in healthy donors. Concerning this clone itself: The junction does not match germline at one end; this may be a read error.

The length of the CDR3 is 14 residues. CDR1 and CDR2 from the germline V gene are SGHRS and YFSETQ. PCR employed 60 Vbeta and 13 Jbeta primers. Generated by immunoSEQ multiplex PCR, the TCRdb table keeps only in-frame clones and is missing some. This listing includes about 110,000 clones. Material for sequencing was PBMCs. The rearrangement links TRBV5-1 to TRBJ1-1; perhaps TRBD1 as D (5 bases). This clonotype originated in a man in his fifties or sixties in good health and CMV-seronegative. The CDR3 nucleotides read TGCGCCAGCAGGGCAGGGTCAGGTGTATCTGAGGCTTTCTTT. Its protein product is CASRAGSGVSEAFF.